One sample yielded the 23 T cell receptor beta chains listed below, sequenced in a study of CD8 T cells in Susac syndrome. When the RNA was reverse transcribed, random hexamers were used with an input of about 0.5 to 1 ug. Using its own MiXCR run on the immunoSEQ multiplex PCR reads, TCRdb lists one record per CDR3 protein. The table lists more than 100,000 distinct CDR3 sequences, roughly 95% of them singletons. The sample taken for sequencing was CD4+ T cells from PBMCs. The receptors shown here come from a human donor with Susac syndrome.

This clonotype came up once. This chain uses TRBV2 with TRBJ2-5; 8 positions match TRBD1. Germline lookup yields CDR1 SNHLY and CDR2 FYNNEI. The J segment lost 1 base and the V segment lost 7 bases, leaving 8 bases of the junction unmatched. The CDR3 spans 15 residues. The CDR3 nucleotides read TGTGCCAGCACCCGGACAGGGACCTCCCAAGAGACCCAGTACTTC. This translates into CASTRTGTSQETQYF.

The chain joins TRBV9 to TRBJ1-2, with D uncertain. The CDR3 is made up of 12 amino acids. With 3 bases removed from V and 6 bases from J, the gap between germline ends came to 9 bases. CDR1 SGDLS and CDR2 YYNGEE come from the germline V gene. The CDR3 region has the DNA TGTGCCAGCAGCGCCGCCTGGGATGGCTACACCTTC. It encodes CASSAAWDGYTF.

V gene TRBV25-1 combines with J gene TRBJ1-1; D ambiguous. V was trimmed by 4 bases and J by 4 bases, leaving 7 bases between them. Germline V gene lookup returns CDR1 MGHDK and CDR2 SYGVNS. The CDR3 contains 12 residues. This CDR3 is CASSGSITEAFF. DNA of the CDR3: TGTGCCAGCAGTGGCTCCATCACTGAAGCTTTCTTT. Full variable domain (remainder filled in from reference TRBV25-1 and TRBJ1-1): EADIYQTPRYLVIGTGKKITLECSQTMGHDKMYWYQQDPGMELHLIHYSYGVNSTEKGDLSSESTVSRIRTEHFPLTLESARPSHTSQYLCASSGSITEAFFGQGTRLTVV.

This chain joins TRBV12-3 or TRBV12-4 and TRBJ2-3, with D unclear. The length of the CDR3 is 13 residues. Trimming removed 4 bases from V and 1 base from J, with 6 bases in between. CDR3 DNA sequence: TGTGCCAGCAGTTCCTCGGGCACAGATACGCAGTATTTT. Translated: CASSSSGTDTQYF.

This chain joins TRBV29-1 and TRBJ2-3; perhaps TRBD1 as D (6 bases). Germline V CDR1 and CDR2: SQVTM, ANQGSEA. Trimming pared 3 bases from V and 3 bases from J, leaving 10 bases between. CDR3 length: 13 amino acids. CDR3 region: CSVEDRTTDTQYF. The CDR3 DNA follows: TGCAGCGTTGAGGACAGAACTACAGATACGCAGTATTTT.

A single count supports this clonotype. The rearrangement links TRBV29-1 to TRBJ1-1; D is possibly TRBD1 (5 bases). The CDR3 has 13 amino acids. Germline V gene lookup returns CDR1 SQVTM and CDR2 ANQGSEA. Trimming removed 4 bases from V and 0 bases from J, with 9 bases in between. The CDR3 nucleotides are TGCAGCGTTGGGGACGGCATGAACACTGAAGCTTTCTTT. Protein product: CSVGDGMNTEAFF.

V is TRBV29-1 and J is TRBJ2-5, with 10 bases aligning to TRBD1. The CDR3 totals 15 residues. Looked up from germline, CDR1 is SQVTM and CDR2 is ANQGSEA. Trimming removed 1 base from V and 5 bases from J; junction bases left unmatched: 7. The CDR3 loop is CSVEGGTGERETQYF. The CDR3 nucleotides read TGCAGCGTTGAAGGGGGGACAGGGGAGAGGGAGACCCAGTACTTC.

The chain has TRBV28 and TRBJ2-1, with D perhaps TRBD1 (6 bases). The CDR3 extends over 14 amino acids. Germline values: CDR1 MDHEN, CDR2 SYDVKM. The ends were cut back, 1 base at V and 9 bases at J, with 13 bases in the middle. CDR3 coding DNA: TGTGCCAGCAGTTTATTCGAACAGGGATCTGAGCAGTTCTTC. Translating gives CASSLFEQGSEQFF.

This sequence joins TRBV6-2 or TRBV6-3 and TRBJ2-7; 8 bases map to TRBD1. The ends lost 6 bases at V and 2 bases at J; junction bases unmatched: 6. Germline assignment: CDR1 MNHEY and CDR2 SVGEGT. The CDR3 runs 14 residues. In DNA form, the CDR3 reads TGTGCCAGCAGCTCCCTGACAGGGGCCTACGAGCAGTACTTC. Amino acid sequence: CASSSLTGAYEQYF.

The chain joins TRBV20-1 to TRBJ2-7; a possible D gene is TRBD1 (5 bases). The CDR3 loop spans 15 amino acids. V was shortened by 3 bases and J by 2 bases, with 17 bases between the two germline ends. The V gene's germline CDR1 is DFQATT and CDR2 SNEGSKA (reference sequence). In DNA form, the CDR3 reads TGCAGTGCTAGTCCGCTCCTGGGGCAGGCCTACGAGCAGTACTTC. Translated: CSASPLLGQAYEQYF.

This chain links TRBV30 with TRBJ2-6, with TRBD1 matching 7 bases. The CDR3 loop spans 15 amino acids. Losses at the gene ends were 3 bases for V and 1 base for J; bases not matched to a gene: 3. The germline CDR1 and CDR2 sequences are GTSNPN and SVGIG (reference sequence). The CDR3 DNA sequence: TGTGCCTGGAGACAGGGGTTGTCTGGGGCCAACGTCCTGACTTTC. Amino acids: CAWRQGLSGANVLTF.

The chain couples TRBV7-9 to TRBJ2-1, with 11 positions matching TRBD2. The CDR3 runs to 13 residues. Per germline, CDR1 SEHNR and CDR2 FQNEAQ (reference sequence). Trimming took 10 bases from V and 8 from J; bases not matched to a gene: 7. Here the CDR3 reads CAIPTSGSDEQFF. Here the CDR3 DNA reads TGTGCCATCCCAACTAGCGGGAGCGATGAGCAGTTCTTC. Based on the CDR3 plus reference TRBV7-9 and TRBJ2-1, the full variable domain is DTGVSQNPRHKITKRGQNVTFRCDPISEHNRLYWYRQTLGQGPEFLTYFQNEAQLEKSRLLSDRFSAERPKGSFSTLEIQRTEQGDSAMYLCAIPTSGSDEQFFGPGTRLTVL.

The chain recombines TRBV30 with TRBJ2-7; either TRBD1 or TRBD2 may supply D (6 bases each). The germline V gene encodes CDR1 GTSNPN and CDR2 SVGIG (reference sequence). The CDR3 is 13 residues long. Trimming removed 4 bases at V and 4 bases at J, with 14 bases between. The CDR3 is CAWKSTGRYEQYF. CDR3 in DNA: TGTGCCTGGAAGTCAACAGGGAGGTACGAGCAGTACTTC.

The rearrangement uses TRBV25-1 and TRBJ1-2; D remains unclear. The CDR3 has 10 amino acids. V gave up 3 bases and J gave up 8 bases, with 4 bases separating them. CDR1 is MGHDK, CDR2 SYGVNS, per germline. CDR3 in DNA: TGTGCCAGCAGTGATAAAGGCTACACCTTC. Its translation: CASSDKGYTF.

The DNA of the CDR3 is TGCAGCGTCCGAGGACGGCCCGGCTACGAGCAGTACTTC. It translates to CSVRGRPGYEQYF. This chain links TRBV29-1 with TRBJ2-7; D ambiguous. Per the germline V gene, CDR1 is SQVTM and CDR2 is ANQGSEA. V was pared by 6 bases and J by 3 bases, with 15 bases between. The CDR3 loop spans 13 amino acids.

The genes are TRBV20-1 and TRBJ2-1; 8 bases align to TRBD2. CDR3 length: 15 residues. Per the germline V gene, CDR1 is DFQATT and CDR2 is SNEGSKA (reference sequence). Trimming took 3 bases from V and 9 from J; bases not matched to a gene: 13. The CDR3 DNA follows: TGCAGTGCTAGGGGTCGCAGCGGGAGACAAATTGAGCAGTTCTTC. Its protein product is CSARGRSGRQIEQFF.

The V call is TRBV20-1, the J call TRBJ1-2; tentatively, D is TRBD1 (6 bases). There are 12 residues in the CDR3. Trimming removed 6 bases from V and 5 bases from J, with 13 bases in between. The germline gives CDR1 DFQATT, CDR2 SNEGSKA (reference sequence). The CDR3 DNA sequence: TGCAGTGCACCACAGGGAAAATATGGCTACACCTTC. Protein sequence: CSAPQGKYGYTF.

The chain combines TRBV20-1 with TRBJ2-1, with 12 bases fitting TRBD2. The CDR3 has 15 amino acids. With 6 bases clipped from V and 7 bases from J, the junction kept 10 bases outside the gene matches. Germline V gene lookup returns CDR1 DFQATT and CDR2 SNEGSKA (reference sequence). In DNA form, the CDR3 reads TGCAGTGCCTACAGACTAGCGGGAGTGGGAAATGAGCAGTTCTTC. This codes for CSAYRLAGVGNEQFF.

CDR3 nucleotide sequence: TGTGCCAGCAGTCGGACACCGGGACTAGCGGGAGAGGGTCCCTACAATGAGCAGTTCTTC. Its translation: CASSRTPGLAGEGPYNEQFF. The chain uses TRBV6-1 and TRBJ2-1; 14 bases line up with TRBD2. The CDR3 spans 20 residues. The ends lost 5 bases at V and 2 bases at J; junction bases unmatched: 14. Germline CDR1 is MNHNS and CDR2 is SASEGT.

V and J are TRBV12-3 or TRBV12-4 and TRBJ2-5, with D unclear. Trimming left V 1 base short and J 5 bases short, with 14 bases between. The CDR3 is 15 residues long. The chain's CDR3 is CASSLGSGLSETQYF. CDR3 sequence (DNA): TGTGCCAGCAGTTTAGGTTCGGGTCTTTCCGAGACCCAGTACTTC.

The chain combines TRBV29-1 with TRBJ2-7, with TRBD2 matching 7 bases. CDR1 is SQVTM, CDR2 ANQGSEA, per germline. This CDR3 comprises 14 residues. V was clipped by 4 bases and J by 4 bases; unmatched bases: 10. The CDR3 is CSVVGLAERYEQYF. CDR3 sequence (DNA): TGCAGCGTTGTAGGCCTAGCGGAGCGATACGAGCAGTACTTC.

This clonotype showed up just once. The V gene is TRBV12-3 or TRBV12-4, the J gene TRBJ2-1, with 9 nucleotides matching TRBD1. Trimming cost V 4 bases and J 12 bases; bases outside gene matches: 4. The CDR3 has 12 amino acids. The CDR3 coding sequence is TGTGCCAGCAGTTATACAGGGGGCGGGCAGTTCTTC. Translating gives CASSYTGGGQFF.

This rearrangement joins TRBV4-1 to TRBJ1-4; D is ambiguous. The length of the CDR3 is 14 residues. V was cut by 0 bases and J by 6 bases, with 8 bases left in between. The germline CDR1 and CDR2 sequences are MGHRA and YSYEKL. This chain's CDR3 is CASSQDGWDEKLFF. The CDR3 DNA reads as TGCGCCAGCAGCCAAGATGGTTGGGATGAAAAACTGTTTTTT.